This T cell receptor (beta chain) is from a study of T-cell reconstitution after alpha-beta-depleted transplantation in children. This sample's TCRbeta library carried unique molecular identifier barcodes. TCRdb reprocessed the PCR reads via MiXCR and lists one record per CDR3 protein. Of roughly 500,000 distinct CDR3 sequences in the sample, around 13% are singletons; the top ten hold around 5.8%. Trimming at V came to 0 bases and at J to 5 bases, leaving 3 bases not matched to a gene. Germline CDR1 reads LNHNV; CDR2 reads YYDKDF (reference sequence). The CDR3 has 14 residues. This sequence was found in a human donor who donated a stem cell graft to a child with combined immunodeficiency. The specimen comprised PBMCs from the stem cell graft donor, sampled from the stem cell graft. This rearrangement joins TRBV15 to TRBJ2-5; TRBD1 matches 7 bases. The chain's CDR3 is CATSRDRRGETQYF. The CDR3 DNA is TGTGCCACCAGCAGAGATCGCAGGGGGGAGACCCAGTACTTC.